Shown below are 3 T cell receptor beta chains from a single sample sequenced in a study of low-dose radiotherapy and immunotherapy resistance in tumors. Alpha and beta chains were covered, as first-strand cDNA relied on TRAV- and TRBV-specific primers. The authors ran 20 PCR cycles to amplify TCRs with a constant-region primer and V-primer adapter. Using its own MiXCR run on the reads, TCRdb lists one record per CDR3 protein. In the table there are approximately 80,000 distinct CDR3 sequences, less than 20% of which are singletons. Time point meaning: after trial treatment. Treatment meaning: LDRT plus nivolumab, ipilimumab, low-dose cyclophosphamide and aspirin (RACIN trial). The sequencing used PBMCs, collected after low-dose radiotherapy plus immunotherapy. These receptors were collected from a male donor with prostate cancer.

This clonotype was detected many times. The chain is built from TRBV6-1 and TRBJ2-7; 11 bases line up with TRBD2. Germline CDR1 MNHNS, CDR2 SASEGT. This CDR3 has 15 residues. CDR3 residues: CATTGASGRPYEQYF. The CDR3 DNA is TGTGCAACCACGGGGGCTAGCGGGAGGCCGTACGAGCAGTACTTC.

The sample holds many counts of this clonotype. V gene TRBV28 combines with J gene TRBJ1-5; D not resolved. V gave up 5 bases and J gave up 7 bases, with 21 bases separating them. Per the germline V gene, CDR1 is MDHEN and CDR2 is SYDVKM. The CDR3 consists of 16 residues. The CDR3 region has the DNA TGTGCCAGCAGTCCGCCTTCCGGGAAGTTCCGGCAGCCCCAGCATTTT. This translates into CASSPPSGKFRQPQHF.

The sample holds a few counts of this clonotype. The chain recombines TRBV28 with TRBJ2-1, with 7 bases aligning to TRBD2. The germline V gene has CDR1 MDHEN and CDR2 SYDVKM. The CDR3 runs to 21 residues. Trimming removed 3 bases from V and 5 bases from J; junction bases left unmatched: 25. The CDR3 DNA sequence: TGTGCCAGCAGTTTCCCGGGTGAGATAGCGGGTCCCACGTTAGTCCACAATGAGCAGTTCTTC. Residues: CASSFPGEIAGPTLVHNEQFF.